This T cell receptor beta chain emerged from a study of shared clonotypes between healthy human individuals. Study-wide context: Used for every donor were three CD4 naive, three CD4 memory, two CD8 naive and one CD8 memory plate. Study-level results: Unshared clonotypes carried lower generation probabilities than those common to all four donors.

In the authors' methods: Filtering differed for immunoSEQ, which gave only junction sequences without quality scores. Assay used: immunoSEQ multiplex PCR; TCRdb lists only in-frame clones, some missing. V, J and clone size are those of that table, while D and trimming were read from the DNA. This sample has around 2.5 million clones, with roughly 93% found just once. V gave up 5 bases and J gave up 5 bases; unmatched junction bases: 3. CDR1 and CDR2 from the germline V gene are MDHEN and SYDVKM. The CDR3 has 14 amino acids. On this clone: Its cognate antigen is unknown.

This clonotype was obtained from a man aged 18 to 30 in good health. Some clones in this sample may be carry-over from other donors' samples. Sequenced sample: naive CD4+ T cells from PBMCs. Subset defined: CD45RA+ positively selected. The chain couples TRBV28 to TRBJ1-4; 9 nucleotides match TRBD1. The CDR3 DNA reads TGTGCCAGCAGTCCACAGGGGGCCAATGAAAAACTGTTTTTT. It is translated as CASSPQGANEKLFF.